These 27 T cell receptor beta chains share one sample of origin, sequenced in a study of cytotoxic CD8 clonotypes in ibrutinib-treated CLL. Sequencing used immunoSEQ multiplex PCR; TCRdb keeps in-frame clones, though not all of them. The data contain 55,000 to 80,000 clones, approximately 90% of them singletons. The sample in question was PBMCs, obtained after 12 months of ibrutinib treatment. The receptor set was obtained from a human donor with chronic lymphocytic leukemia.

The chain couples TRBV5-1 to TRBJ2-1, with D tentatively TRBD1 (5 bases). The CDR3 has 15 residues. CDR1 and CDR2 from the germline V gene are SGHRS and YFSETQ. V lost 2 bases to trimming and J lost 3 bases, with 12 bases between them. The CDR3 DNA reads TGCGCCAGCAGCTTAGACAGAGACTTCTACAATGAGCAGTTCTTC. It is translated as CASSLDRDFYNEQFF. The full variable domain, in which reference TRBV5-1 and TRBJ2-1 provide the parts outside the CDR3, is KAGVTQTPRYLIKTRGQQVTLSCSPISGHRSVSWYQQTPGQGLQFLFEYFSETQRNKGNFPGRFSGRQFSNSRSEMNVSTLELGDSALYLCASSLDRDFYNEQFFGPGTRLTVL.

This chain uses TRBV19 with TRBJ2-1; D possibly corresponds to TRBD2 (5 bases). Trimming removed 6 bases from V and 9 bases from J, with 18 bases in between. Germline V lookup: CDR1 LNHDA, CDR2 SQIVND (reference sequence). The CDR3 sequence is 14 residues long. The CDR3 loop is CASSRGEPIIEQFF. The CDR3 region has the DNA TGTGCCAGTAGCCGGGGTGAGCCGATCATTGAGCAGTTCTTC.

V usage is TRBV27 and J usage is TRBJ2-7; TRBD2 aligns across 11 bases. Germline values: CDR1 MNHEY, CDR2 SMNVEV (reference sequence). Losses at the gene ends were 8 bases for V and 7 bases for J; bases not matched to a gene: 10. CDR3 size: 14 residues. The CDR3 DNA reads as TGTGCCAGCTGTATACTAGCGGGAGTGGAAGAGCAGTACTTC. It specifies CASCILAGVEEQYF.

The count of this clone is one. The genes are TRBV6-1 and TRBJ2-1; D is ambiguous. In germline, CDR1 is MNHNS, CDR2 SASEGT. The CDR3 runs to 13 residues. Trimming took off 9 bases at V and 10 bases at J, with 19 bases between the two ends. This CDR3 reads CASSGSSTTEQFF. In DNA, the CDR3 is TGTGCCAGTTCCGGAAGCTCCACCACCGAGCAGTTCTTC.

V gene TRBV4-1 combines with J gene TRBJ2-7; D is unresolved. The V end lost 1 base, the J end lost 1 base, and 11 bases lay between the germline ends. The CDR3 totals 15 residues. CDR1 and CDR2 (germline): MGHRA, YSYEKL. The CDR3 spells CASSQGQARSYEQYF. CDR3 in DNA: TGCGCCAGCAGCCAAGGCCAGGCTCGTTCCTACGAGCAGTACTTC.

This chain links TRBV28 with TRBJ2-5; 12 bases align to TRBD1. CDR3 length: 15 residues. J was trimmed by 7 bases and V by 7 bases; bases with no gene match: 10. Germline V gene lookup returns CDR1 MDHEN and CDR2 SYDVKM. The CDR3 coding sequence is TGTGCCAGCATCCCCCGCGGGACAGGGGGCGGGACCCAGTACTTC. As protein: CASIPRGTGGGTQYF.

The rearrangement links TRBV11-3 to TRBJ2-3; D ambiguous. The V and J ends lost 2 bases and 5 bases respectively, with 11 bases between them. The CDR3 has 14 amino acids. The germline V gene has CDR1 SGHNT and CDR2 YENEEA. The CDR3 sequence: CASSLSFSGDTQYF. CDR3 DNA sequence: TGTGCCAGCAGCTTATCTTTCTCGGGAGATACGCAGTATTTT.

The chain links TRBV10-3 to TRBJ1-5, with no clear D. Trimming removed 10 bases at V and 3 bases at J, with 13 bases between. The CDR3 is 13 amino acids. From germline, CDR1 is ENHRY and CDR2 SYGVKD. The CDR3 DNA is TGTGCCAGCTCCCAAAATCCCAATCAGCCCCAGCATTTT. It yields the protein CASSQNPNQPQHF.

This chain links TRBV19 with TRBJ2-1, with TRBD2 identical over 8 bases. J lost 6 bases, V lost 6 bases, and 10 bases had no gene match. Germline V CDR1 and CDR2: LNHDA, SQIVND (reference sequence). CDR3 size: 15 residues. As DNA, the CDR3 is TGTGCCAGTAGCCAGAGCGGGAGTGTAGGCAATGAGCAGTTCTTC. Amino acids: CASSQSGSVGNEQFF.

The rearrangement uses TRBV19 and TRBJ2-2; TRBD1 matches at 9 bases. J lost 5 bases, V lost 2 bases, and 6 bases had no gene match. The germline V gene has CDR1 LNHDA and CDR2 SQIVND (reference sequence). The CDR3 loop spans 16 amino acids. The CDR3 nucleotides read TGTGCCAGTAGTATACACCGGGACAGGGCAACCGGGGAGCTGTTTTTT. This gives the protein CASSIHRDRATGELFF.

The CDR3 protein is CASSLGRVHNEQFF. In nucleotides, the CDR3 is TGTGCCAGCAGCCTCGGGCGGGTCCACAATGAGCAGTTCTTC. This chain joins TRBV7-3 and TRBJ2-1, with a possible D match to TRBD2 (5 bases). CDR1 is SGHTA, CDR2 FQGTGA, per germline. Trimming left V 5 bases short and J 5 bases short, with 13 bases between. The CDR3 totals 14 residues.

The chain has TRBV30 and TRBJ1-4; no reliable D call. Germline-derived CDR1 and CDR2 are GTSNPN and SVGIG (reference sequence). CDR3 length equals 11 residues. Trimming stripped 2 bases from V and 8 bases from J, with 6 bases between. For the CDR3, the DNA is TGTGCCTGGAGTTCTCGCGAAAAACTGTTTTTT. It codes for CAWSSREKLFF.

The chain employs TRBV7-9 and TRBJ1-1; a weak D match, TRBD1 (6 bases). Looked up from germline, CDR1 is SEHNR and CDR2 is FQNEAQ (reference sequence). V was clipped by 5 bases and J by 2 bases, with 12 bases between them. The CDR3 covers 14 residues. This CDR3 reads CASSQGQLNTEAFF. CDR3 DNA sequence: TGTGCCAGCAGCCAAGGACAGCTAAACACTGAAGCTTTCTTT.

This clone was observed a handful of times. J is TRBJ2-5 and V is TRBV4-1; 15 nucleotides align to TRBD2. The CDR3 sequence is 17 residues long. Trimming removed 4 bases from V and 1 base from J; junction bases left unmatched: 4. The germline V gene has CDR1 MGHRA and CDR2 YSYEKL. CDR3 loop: CASSRGLAGGPQETQYF. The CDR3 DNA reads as TGCGCCAGCAGCCGCGGACTAGCGGGAGGGCCCCAAGAGACCCAGTACTTC.

The CDR3 here is CASIEGAGSYNEQFF. The CDR3 nucleotides read TGTGCCAGCATTGAGGGGGCAGGGTCCTACAATGAGCAGTTCTTC. The chain employs TRBV28 and TRBJ2-1, with TRBD1 identical over 7 bases. Germline CDR1 and CDR2: MDHEN and SYDVKM. V was clipped by 7 bases and J by 1 base; unmatched bases: 7. There are 15 residues in the CDR3.

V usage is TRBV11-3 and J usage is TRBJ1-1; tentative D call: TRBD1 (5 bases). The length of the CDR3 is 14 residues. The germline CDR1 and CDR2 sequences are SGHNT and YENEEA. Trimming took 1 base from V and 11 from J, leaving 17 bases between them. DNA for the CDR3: TGTGCCAGCAGCTTAGGAGGGGATTCACTAGGGGCTTTCTTT. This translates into CASSLGGDSLGAFF. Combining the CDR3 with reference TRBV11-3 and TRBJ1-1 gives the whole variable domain EAGVVQSPRYKIIEKKQPVAFWCNPISGHNTLYWYLQNLGQGPELLIRYENEEAVDDSQLPKDRFSAERLKGVDSTLKIQPAELGDSAVYLCASSLGGDSLGAFFGQGTRLTVV.

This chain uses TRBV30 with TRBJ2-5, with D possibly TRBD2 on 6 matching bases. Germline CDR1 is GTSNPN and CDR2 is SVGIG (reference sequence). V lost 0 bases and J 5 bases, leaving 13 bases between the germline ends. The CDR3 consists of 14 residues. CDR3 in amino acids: CAWSVGGLVETQYF. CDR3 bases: TGTGCCTGGAGTGTAGGAGGGCTGGTGGAGACCCAGTACTTC.

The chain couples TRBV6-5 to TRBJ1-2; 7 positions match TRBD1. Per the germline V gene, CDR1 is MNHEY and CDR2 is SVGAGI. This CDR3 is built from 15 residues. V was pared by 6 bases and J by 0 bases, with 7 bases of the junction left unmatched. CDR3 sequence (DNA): TGTGCCAGCAGGTCGCCGGGACAGTCTAACTATGGCTACACCTTC. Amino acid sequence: CASRSPGQSNYGYTF.

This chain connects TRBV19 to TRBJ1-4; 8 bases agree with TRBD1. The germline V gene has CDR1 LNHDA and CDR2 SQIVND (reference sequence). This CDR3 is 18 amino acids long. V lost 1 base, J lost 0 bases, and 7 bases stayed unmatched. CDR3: CASSIADRGFTTNEKLFF. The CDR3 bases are TGTGCCAGTAGTATAGCTGACAGGGGCTTCACAACTAATGAAAAACTGTTTTTT.

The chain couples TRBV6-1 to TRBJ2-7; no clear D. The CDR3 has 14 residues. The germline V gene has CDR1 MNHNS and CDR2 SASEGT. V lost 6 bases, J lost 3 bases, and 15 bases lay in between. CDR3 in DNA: TGTGCCAGCAGACCCGATCCGCACGTCTACGAGCAGTACTTC. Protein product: CASRPDPHVYEQYF.

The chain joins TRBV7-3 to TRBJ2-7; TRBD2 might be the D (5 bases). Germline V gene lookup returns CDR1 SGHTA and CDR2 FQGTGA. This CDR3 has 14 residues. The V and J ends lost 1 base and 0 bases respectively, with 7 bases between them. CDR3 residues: CASSLRGNSYEQYF. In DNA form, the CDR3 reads TGTGCCAGCAGCTTAAGAGGGAACTCCTACGAGCAGTACTTC.

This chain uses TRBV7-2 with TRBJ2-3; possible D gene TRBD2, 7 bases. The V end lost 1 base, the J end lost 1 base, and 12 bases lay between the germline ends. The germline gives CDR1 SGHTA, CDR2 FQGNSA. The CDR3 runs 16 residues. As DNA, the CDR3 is TGTGCCAGCAGCTTAGTAGGGGGGGCAGGCACAGATACGCAGTATTTT. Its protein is CASSLVGGAGTDTQYF.

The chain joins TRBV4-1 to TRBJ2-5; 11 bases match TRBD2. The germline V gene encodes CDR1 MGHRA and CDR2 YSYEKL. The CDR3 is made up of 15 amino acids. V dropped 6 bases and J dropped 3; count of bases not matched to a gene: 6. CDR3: CASSKPGLAEETQYF. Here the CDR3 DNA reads TGCGCCAGCAGTAAACCGGGACTAGCGGAAGAGACCCAGTACTTC.

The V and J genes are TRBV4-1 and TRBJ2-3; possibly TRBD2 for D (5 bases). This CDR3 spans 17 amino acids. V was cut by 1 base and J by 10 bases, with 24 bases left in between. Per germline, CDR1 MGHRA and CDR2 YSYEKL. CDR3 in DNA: TGCGCCAGCAGCCAAGTTAGTAGCCGGGTGGAGGAGAGAGCGCAGTATTTT. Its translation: CASSQVSSRVEERAQYF.

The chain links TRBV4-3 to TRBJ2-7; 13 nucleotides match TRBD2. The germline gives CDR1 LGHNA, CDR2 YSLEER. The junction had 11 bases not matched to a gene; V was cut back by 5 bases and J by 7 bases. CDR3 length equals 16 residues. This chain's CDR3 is CASSTQLAGGPKEQYF. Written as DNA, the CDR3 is TGCGCCAGCAGCACCCAACTAGCGGGAGGGCCAAAAGAGCAGTACTTC.

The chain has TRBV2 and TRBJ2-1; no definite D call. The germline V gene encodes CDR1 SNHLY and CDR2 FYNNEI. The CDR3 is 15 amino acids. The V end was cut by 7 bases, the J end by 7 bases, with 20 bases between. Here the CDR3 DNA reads TGTGCCAGCACCAAGGAGAGGACGGCAATTAATGAGCAGTTCTTC. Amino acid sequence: CASTKERTAINEQFF.

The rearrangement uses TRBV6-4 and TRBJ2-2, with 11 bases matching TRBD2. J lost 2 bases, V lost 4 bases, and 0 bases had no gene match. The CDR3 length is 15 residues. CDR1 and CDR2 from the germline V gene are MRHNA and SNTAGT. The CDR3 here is CASSGLAGNTGELFF. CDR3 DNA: TGTGCCAGCAGTGGACTAGCGGGAAACACCGGGGAGCTGTTTTTT.